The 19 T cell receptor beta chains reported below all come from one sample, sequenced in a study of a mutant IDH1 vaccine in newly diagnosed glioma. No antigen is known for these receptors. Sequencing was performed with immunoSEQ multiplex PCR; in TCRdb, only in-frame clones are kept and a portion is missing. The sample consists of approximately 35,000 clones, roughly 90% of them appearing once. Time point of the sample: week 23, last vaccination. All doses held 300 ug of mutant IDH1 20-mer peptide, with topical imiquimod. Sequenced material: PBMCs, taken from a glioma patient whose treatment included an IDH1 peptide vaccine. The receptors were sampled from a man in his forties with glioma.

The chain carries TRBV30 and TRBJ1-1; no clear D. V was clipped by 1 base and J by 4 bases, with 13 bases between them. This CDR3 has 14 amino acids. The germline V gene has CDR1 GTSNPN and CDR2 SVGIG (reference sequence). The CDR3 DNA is TGTGCCTGGAGTGCCTCATTGGGATCCACTGAAGCTTTCTTT. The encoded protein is CAWSASLGSTEAFF.

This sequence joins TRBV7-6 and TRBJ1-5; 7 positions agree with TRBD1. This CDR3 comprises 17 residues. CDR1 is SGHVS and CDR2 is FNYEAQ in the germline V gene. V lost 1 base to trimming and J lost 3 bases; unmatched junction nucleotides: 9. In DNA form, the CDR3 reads TGTGCCAGCAGCTTAGGGGTTAGGGGGCGATCCAATCAGCCCCAGCATTTT. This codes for CASSLGVRGRSNQPQHF.

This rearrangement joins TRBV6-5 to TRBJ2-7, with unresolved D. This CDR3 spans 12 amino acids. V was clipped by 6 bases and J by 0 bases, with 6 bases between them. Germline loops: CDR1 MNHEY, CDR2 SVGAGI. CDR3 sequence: CASRTRSYEQYF. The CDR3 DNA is TGTGCCAGCAGGACACGCTCCTACGAGCAGTACTTC.

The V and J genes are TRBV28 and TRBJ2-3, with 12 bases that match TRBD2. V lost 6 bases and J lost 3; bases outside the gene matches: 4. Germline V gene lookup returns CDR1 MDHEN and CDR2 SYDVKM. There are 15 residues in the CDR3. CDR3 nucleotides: TGTGCCAGCAGACCGACTAGCGGGGGTACAGATACGCAGTATTTT. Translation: CASRPTSGGTDTQYF.

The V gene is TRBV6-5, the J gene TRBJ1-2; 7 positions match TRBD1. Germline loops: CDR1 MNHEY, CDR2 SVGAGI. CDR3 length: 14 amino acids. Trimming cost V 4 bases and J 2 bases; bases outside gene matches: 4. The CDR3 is CASSFDRVNYGYTF. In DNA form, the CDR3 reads TGTGCCAGCAGTTTTGACAGGGTCAACTATGGCTACACCTTC.

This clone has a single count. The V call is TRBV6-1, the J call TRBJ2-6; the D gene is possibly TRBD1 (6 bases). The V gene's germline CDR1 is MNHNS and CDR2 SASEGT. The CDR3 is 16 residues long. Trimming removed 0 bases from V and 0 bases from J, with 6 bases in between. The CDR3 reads CASSEADSSGANVLTF. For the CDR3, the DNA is TGTGCCAGCAGTGAAGCGGACAGCTCTGGGGCCAACGTCCTGACTTTC.

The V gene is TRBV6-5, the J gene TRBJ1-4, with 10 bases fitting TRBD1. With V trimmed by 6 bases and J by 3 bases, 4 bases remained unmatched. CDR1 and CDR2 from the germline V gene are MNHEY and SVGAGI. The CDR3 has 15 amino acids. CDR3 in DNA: TGTGCCAGCAGAGAGACAGGGGGCTCTAATGAAAAACTGTTTTTT. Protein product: CASRETGGSNEKLFF.

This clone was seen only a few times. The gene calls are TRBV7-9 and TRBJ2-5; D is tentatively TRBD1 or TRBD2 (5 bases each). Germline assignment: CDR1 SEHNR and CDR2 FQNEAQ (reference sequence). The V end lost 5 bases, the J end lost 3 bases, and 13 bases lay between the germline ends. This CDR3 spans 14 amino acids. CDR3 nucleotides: TGTGCCAGCAGCCACTTCCGGGACGAAGAGACCCAGTACTTC. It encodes CASSHFRDEETQYF.

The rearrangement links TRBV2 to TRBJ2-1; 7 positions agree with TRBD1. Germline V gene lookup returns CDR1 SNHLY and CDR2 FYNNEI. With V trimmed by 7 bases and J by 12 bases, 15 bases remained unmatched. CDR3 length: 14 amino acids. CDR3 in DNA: TGTGCCAGCACTGGACCCCGACAGGGAAGGGTGCAGTTCTTC. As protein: CASTGPRQGRVQFF.

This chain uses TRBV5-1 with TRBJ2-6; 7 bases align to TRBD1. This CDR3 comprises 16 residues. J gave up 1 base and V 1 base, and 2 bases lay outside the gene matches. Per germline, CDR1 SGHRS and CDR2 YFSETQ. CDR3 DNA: TGCGCCAGCAGCTTGCCGACAGGGTCTGGGGCCAACGTCCTGACTTTC. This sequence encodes CASSLPTGSGANVLTF.

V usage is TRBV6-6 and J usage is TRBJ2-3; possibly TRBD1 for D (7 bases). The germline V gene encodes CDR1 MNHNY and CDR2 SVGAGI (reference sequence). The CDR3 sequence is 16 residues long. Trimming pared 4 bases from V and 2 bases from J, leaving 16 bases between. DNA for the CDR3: TGTGCCAGCAGTTTGGCCAGGGGGGCTGTCACAGATACGCAGTATTTT. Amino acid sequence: CASSLARGAVTDTQYF.

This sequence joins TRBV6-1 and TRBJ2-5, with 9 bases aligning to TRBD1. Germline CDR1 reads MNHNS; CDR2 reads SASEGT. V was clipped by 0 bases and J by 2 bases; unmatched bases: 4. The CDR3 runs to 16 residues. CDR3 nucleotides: TGTGCCAGCAGTGAAGCGCTTGGGACAGGGCAAGAGACCCAGTACTTC. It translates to CASSEALGTGQETQYF.

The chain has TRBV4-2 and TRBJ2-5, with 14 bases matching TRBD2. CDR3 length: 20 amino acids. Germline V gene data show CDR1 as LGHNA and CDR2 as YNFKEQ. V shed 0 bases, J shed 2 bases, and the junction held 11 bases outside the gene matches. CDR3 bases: TGTGCCAGCAGCCAAGAAGGAGCGACTAGCGGGGGGGTGTGGCAAGAGACCCAGTACTTC. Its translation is CASSQEGATSGGVWQETQYF.

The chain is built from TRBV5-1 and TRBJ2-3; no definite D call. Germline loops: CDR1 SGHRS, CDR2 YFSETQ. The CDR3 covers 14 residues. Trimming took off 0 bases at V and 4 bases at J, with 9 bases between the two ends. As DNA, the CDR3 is TGCGCCAGCAGCTTGGAGCCAACCGCAGATACGCAGTATTTT. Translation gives CASSLEPTADTQYF. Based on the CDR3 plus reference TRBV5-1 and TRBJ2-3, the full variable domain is KAGVTQTPRYLIKTRGQQVTLSCSPISGHRSVSWYQQTPGQGLQFLFEYFSETQRNKGNFPGRFSGRQFSNSRSEMNVSTLELGDSALYLCASSLEPTADTQYFGPGTRLTVL.

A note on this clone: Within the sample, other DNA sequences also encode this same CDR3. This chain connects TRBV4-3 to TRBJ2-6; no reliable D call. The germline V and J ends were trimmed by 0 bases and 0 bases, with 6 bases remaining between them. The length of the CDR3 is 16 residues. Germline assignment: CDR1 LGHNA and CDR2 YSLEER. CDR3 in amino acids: CASSQDLSSGANVLTF. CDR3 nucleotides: TGCGCCAGCAGCCAAGATTTGAGCTCTGGGGCCAACGTCCTGACTTTC.

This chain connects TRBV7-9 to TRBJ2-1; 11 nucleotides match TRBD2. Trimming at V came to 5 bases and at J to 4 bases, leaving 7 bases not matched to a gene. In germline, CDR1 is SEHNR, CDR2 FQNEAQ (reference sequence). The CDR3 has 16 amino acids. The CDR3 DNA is TGTGCCAGCAGCCGCAGGGGACTAGCGGCATACAATGAGCAGTTCTTC. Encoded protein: CASSRRGLAAYNEQFF. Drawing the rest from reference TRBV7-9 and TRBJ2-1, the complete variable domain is DTGVSQNPRHKITKRGQNVTFRCDPISEHNRLYWYRQTLGQGPEFLTYFQNEAQLEKSRLLSDRFSAERPKGSFSTLEIQRTEQGDSAMYLCASSRRGLAAYNEQFFGPGTRLTVL.

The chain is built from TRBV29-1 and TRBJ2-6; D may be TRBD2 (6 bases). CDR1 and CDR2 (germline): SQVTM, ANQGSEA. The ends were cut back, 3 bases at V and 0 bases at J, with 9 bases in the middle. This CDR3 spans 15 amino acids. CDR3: CSVDVGSSGANVLTF. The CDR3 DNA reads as TGCAGCGTTGACGTCGGGAGCTCTGGGGCCAACGTCCTGACTTTC.

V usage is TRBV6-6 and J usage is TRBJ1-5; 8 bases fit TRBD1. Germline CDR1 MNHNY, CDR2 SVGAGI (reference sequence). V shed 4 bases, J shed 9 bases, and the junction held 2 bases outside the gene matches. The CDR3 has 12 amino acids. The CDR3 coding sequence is TGTGCCAGCAGTTCACAGGGGGGGCCCCAGCATTTT. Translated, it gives CASSSQGGPQHF.

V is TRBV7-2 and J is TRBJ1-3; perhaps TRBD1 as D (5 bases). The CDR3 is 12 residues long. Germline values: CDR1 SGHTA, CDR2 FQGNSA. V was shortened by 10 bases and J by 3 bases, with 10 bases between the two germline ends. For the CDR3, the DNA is TGTGCCATTCAGAGGGGTGGAAACACCATATATTTT. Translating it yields CAIQRGGNTIYF.